This T cell receptor (beta chain) was found in a study of tumor-infiltrating lymphocytes in localized non-small cell lung cancer (dated by TCRdb to the early 2020s). Broadly, across the study: Patients whose samples were collected after neoadjuvant chemotherapy, as well as both smokers and never-smokers and several histologies, were included in the cohort. Resected tumor tissue and uninvolved lung tissue described as non-adjacent to the tumor were contributed by each patient, with both tissues obtained from the same patient. TCR sequencing was one of several integrated assays, alongside flow cytometry, multiplex immunofluorescence, RNA-seq, exome sequencing and proteomics, applied to the same patients. In total, the ICON cohort consisted of over a hundred surgical patients with localized non-small cell lung cancer who had their tumors resected. For approximately 50 patients, immunoSEQ T-cell fraction was compared between paired tumor and uninvolved lung.

This clone was detected only a few times. Which antigen it targets is not known. Per-base quality was not reported, and no clone a single base away is much larger than it. The CDR3 sequence holds 14 residues, the cysteine and phenylalanine included. The entry retains the CDR3 DNA only, 42 bases that are in frame from base 1. The CDR1 and CDR2 encoded by the germline V gene (reference sequence) are GTSNPN and SVGIG. V is clipped by 0 bases and J by 10 bases, and the sequence between their germline boundaries is 16 bases long. ICON enrollment began in the first half of 2016, and the last patient was enrolled in 2018. Fresh tumor and matched uninvolved tissue for in-depth immune analyses, including TCR sequencing, were collected from a subcohort of some 76 patients. DNA for TCR sequencing was isolated from bulk tissue, and no cell sorting was done. The T-cell fraction in tumor and uninvolved lung tissue was obtained from TCR sequencing using the immunoSEQ assay. In the authors' own workflow: For survival analysis, patients were divided into high (upper tertile) and low (lower two tertiles) T-cell fraction groups, which were compared by log-rank test. A signed-rank test was used to check for differences in T-cell fraction between paired tumor and uninvolved lung. This immuneACCESS table, as held by TCRdb, lists in-frame sequences with V and J called but not all clones. Of the missing ones, under half trace to an unresolved V gene in checked studies; the others have no known cause. The V and J calls and clone size are taken from that table; D and trimming were inferred from the DNA. For this sample the table gives about 15,000 clones, of which 65% to 75% were detected only once. The top ten hold around 20% of the sample.

The study at large found these results: Since assay coverage differed from patient to patient depending on how much tissue was available, TCR sequencing was done for only a subset of the cohort. Because different assays used different pieces of the same tissue, technical variation could not be distinguished from intratumor heterogeneity. Higher T cell infiltration in tumors than in uninvolved lung tissue was supported by TCRbeta sequencing, consistent with immunofluorescence CD3 counts. The TCR-derived T-cell fraction showed no difference between the flow cytometry-defined immunotypes IM1 (good prognosis) and IM2 (poor prognosis).

This TCR was sampled from a human donor with non-small cell lung cancer. The chain uses TRBV30 and TRBJ1-5; TRBD1 is a possible D gene, resting on 6 matching bases. Specimen: uninvolved lung tissue not adjacent to the tumor. The DNA sequence is given as TGTGCCTGGAGTGTACCGGGGGGGCCCAGACCCCAGCATTTT. Its protein reads: CAWSVPGGPRPQHF. Reference TRBV30 and TRBJ1-5 proteins supply the regions before and after the CDR3; the full variable domain is: SQTIHQWPATLVQPVGSPLSLECTVEGTSNPNLYWYRQAAGRGLQLLFYSVGIGQISSEVPQNLSASRPQDRQFILSSKKLLLSDSGFYLCAWSVPGGPRPQHFGDGTRLSIL.